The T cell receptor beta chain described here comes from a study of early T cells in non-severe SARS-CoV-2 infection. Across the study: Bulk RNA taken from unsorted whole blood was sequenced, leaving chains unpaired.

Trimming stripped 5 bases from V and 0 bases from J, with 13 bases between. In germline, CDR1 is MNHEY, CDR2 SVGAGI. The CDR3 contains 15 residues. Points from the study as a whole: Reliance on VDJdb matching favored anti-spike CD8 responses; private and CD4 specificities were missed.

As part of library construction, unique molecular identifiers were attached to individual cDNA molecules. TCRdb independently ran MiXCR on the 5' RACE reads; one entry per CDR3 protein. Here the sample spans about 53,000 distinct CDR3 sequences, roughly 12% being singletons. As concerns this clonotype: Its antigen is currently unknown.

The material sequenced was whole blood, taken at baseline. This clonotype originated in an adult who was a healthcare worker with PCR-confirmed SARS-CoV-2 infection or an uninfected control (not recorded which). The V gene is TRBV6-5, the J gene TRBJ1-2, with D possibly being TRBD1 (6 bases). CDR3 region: CASSRGGGANYGYTF. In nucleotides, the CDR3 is TGTGCCAGCAGTAGAGGAGGGGGAGCTAACTATGGCTACACCTTC.